The 14 T cell receptor beta chains below were found in one sample sequenced in a study of regulatory T cells in long-lasting Graves disease. Time point defined: persistent/refractory GD, antithyroid drugs over 5 years with positive TRAb. There was RNA extracted from PBMCs, and the TCR library was made from it. Arm-PCR of CDR3 regions with iRepertoire HTBI primers generated TCR beta libraries. TCRdb re-called the multiplex PCR reads with MiXCR, one entry per CDR3 protein. The data show roughly 700,000 distinct CDR3 sequences, with around 30% seen just once and about 42% held by the top ten. Sequenced here: peripheral blood mononuclear cells (PBMCs), sampled when the disease was refractory, from a patient treated with antithyroid drugs. The receptors originated from a female donor with Graves disease.

This clonotype was picked up a small number of times. The V and J genes are TRBV7-3 and TRBJ2-7, with 11 bases fitting TRBD2. The germline V gene encodes CDR1 SGHTA and CDR2 FQGTGA. The CDR3 extends over 15 amino acids. V was pared by 4 bases and J by 4 bases, with 6 bases of the junction left unmatched. CDR3 nucleotides: TGTGCCAGCAGCTCAGAACTAGCGGGAGCTTACGAGCAGTACTTC. Translation gives CASSSELAGAYEQYF.

This clonotype was observed at least ten times. One end of the junction varies from germline; a read error may be responsible. The chain has TRBV2 and TRBJ1-2; tentatively, D is TRBD1 (6 bases). The length of the CDR3 is 14 residues. From germline, CDR1 is SNHLY and CDR2 FYNNEI. CDR3 DNA: TGCGCCAGCAGCATCCGGACAGCTAACTATGGCTACACCTTC. As protein: CASSIRTANYGYTF.

This clonotype was recorded at least ten times. This chain links TRBV2 with TRBJ1-4; 7 bases align to TRBD1. The CDR3 totals 15 residues. Losses at the gene ends were 4 bases for V and 7 bases for J; bases not matched to a gene: 9. Germline loops: CDR1 SNHLY, CDR2 FYNNEI. CDR3 amino acids: CASSGDRERLEKLFF. In DNA, the CDR3 is TGTGCCAGCAGTGGGGACAGAGAACGTCTTGAAAAACTGTTTTTT.

This clonotype appeared a few times. This chain links TRBV7-6 with TRBJ1-2, with TRBD1 as a possible D gene (6 bases). V lost 5 bases and J lost 2, with 15 bases in between. Germline CDR1 is SGHVS and CDR2 is FNYEAQ. The CDR3 loop spans 15 amino acids. CDR3 DNA: TGTGCCAGCAGCACTTTACAGGGATCAAACTATGGCTACACCTTC. It translates to CASSTLQGSNYGYTF.

This clonotype was observed at least ten times. The chain has TRBV11-2 and TRBJ2-5; 8 bases fit TRBD1. Germline CDR1 is SGHAT and CDR2 is FQNNGV. After removal of 8 bases from V and 5 bases from J, the junction contained 7 bases not matched to a gene. This CDR3 has 13 amino acids. CDR3 sequence reads: CASGPGGGETQYF. DNA of the CDR3: TGTGCCAGCGGACCAGGGGGCGGGGAGACCCAGTACTTC.

This clonotype was detected a few times. This sequence joins TRBV19 and TRBJ1-1; 10 bases align to TRBD1. CDR1 and CDR2 (germline): LNHDA, SQIVND (reference sequence). The CDR3 has 18 amino acids. The V and J ends lost 6 bases and 0 bases, in that order; junction bases with no gene match: 13. CDR3 region: CASRTGTGVMSMNTEAFF. In DNA, the CDR3 is TGTGCCAGTAGAACCGGGACAGGGGTAATGTCGATGAACACTGAAGCTTTCTTT.

This clonotype has ten or more counts. V gene TRBV2 combines with J gene TRBJ2-7; possibly TRBD1 or TRBD2 for D (5 bases each). CDR3 length: 14 amino acids. Trimming took 3 bases from V and 0 from J, leaving 9 bases between them. Germline V gives CDR1 SNHLY, CDR2 FYNNEI. The CDR3 sequence is CASSEGPSSYEQYF. The CDR3 region has the DNA TGTGCCAGCAGTGAGGGACCGAGCTCCTACGAGCAGTACTTC.

The chain employs TRBV29-1 and TRBJ2-1, with 11 bases fitting TRBD2. The CDR3 covers 17 residues. Germline V lookup: CDR1 SQVTM, CDR2 ANQGSEA. V was clipped by 4 bases and J by 4 bases; unmatched bases: 12. The CDR3 spells CSVAPGQRLAGYNEQFF. The CDR3 DNA is TGCAGCGTTGCTCCGGGGCAGAGACTAGCGGGATACAATGAGCAGTTCTTC.

The chain carries TRBV6-5 and TRBJ2-7, with 8 bases fitting TRBD2. The CDR3 has 14 amino acids. The germline gives CDR1 MNHEY, CDR2 SVGAGI. V gave up 2 bases and J gave up 3 bases; unmatched junction bases: 3. CDR3 in DNA: TGTGCCAGCAGTTACGCCCTAGCGGGCTACGAGCAGTACTTC. It encodes CASSYALAGYEQYF.

This clonotype was counted at least ten times. The CDR3 DNA is TGTGCCAGCAGTGATGACAGGGTACGACGGTACTTC. It is translated as CASSDDRVRRYF. V gene TRBV6-1 combines with J gene TRBJ2-7; 7 bases map to TRBD1. The CDR3 covers 12 residues. Germline-derived CDR1 and CDR2 are MNHNS and SASEGT. V lost 3 bases, J lost 12 bases, and 8 bases stayed unmatched.

The chain has TRBV12-5 and TRBJ1-2; D remains unclear. Per the germline V gene, CDR1 is LGHNT and CDR2 is FRNRAP. With 2 bases removed from V and 8 bases from J, the gap between germline ends came to 15 bases. The CDR3 loop spans 14 amino acids. The CDR3 sequence is CASGLPQVPEGYTF. The CDR3 coding sequence is TGTGCTAGTGGTTTGCCCCAGGTGCCGGAGGGCTACACCTTC.

J is TRBJ1-3 and V is TRBV18; D not certain. This CDR3 is built from 15 residues. Germline CDR1 KGHSH, CDR2 LQKENI. V lost 2 bases and J 0 bases, leaving 8 bases between the germline ends. In DNA, the CDR3 is TGTGCCAGCTCACCAACCCCAGACTCTGGAAACACCATATATTTT. Protein: CASSPTPDSGNTIYF.

This clonotype has only a few counts. The V gene is TRBV6-1, the J gene TRBJ2-7, with 11 positions matching TRBD2. Looked up from germline, CDR1 is MNHNS and CDR2 is SASEGT. This CDR3 comprises 15 residues. Germline trimming cut 4 bases from V and 3 bases from J; bases unmatched to any gene: 5. CDR3 sequence (DNA): TGTGCCAGCAGTGGCGGACTAGCGGGTTACTACGAGCAGTACTTC. Its translation: CASSGGLAGYYEQYF.

The CDR3 bases are TGCGCCAGCAGGGACAAGTCGAACTACGAGCAGTACTTC. Its protein product is CASRDKSNYEQYF. The chain carries TRBV5-1 and TRBJ2-7; maybe TRBD1 (5 bases). V lost 5 bases, J lost 3 bases, and 12 bases lay in between. CDR1 and CDR2 from the germline V gene are SGHRS and YFSETQ. There are 13 residues in the CDR3.